This T cell receptor beta chain was captured by sequencing in a study of cytomegalovirus exposure and HLA in healthy donors. Between the trimmed V and J ends, which lost 1 base and 4 bases, there was a span of 9 bases. Germline CDR1 reads SGHDT; CDR2 reads YYEEEE. The CDR3 contains 13 residues. PCR amplification relied on 60 Vbeta primers (plus 13 Jbeta primers). TCRdb keeps only in-frame clones here, not all; method: immunoSEQ multiplex PCR. The sample has 140,000 or so clones; 65% to 80% are singletons. The V call is TRBV5-6, the J call TRBJ2-7, with D perhaps TRBD1 (5 bases). This TCR derives from a young woman in good health and CMV-seronegative. Sequenced: PBMCs. The chain's CDR3 is CASSLRGEYEQYV. CDR3 sequence (DNA): TGTGCCAGCAGCTTGAGGGGCGAATACGAGCAGTACGTC.